This T cell receptor beta chain was obtained from a study of T cell responses to AZD1222 COVID-19 vaccine (dated by TCRdb to the early 2020s). General notes on the study: AZD1222 recipients with second doses at about 4 weeks or about 12 weeks were pooled, because spike-specific TCR depth and breadth did not differ between schedules. Trial participants were enrolled by age into subgroups of 18-55, 56-69 and 70-plus years, and 148, 28 and 57 TCR-sequenced participants, respectively, were included in these subgroups. A total of 240 or so trial participants underwent TCR sequencing, of whom about 210 had received two doses of AZD1222 and approximately 26 had received two doses of the MenACWY control vaccine. Study-level results and caveats: A significant rise in spike-specific TCR breadth and depth was observed after two AZD1222 doses relative to day 0 and relative to MenACWY recipients. Only 5 to 7 AZD1222 recipients were SARS-CoV-2 seropositive at baseline, limiting conclusions about previously exposed vaccinees. Participants were mostly white British and included more females than males, and it was suggested by the authors that clonal diversity may have been underestimated. No day 14 peak-response samples were available, so repertoires were characterized only after the peak T cell response. In the small 56-69-year group, the increase in depth fell short of significance, most likely because of low power. Reportedly, close to half of the unique spike-specific TCRs recognized epitopes lying outside the regions that are mutated in the B.1.351 and B.1.1.7 variants. The vaccine-associated CD4 TCRs covered the entire spike protein, and the dominant responses fell in regions 160-218 and 743-854.

The germline V gene yields MNHNS for CDR1 and SASEGT for CDR2. V is pared back by 3 bases and J by 0 bases, with 3 bases lying between the germline termini. Including cysteine and phenylalanine, the CDR3 has 13 amino acids. Just CDR3 DNA is preserved here, 39 bases in frame from base 1. The CDR3 regions of human TCRbeta chains were analyzed by immunosequencing. Regarding the original processing steps: TCRs in the repertoires were compared against a reference library of SARS-CoV-2-specific TCRs that had been generated with the MIRA antigen-specificity platform. Breadth was defined as the fraction of unique TCRs that were SARS-CoV-2-associated. Depth was defined as the fraction of total T cells that were SARS-CoV-2-associated. Using the MIRA data, each spike-specific TCR was assigned both to the spike region to which the TCR was reactive and to a CD4 or CD8 class. Log10-transformed breadth and depth values were compared by one-way ANOVA with Sidak's multiple comparisons tests. The clones in this table, taken by TCRdb from immuneACCESS, are in-frame only. Not every clone is retained; where verified, under half of the shortfall comes from an unresolved V gene, and the cause of the rest is unknown. The V and J calls and clone size were taken over from that table, and D and trimming were inferred from the DNA. This sample is represented by around 160,000 clones; roughly 92% of them were singletons. The ten most abundant clones make up about 0.6% of the sample.

As for this clone: It has no known antigen specificity. Qualities for individual bases were not recorded, and no much larger clone is one base off.

The sample's time point, from its label and the paper: baseline before first vaccination. The vaccinee samples were drawn from two UK trials, COV001 and COV002, one of which was a single-blind randomized controlled phase 2/3 trial testing AZD1222 (ChAdOx1 nCoV-19) in healthy adults. For TCRbeta chain sequencing, PBMC samples from trial participants were taken at day 0 and at day 28 after the second dose. The receptor comes from an adult in good health. The sample here was peripheral blood, taken on day 0 of AZD1222 vaccination. The chain is encoded by TRBV6-1 joined to TRBJ1-5; the D gene identity is not certain. CDR3 sequence: CASSEHSNQPQHF. The DNA sequence is as follows: TGTGCCAGCAGTGAGCATAGCAATCAGCCCCAGCATTTT.